Below, 4 T cell receptor beta chains from the same sample are listed, as sequenced in a study of blood T cell repertoires in COVID-19. Sequencing used immunoSEQ multiplex PCR; TCRdb keeps in-frame clones, though not all of them. The table includes more than 60,000 clones, roughly nine tenths detected once. The sample was peripheral blood. These receptors originate from an elderly woman with active or convalescent COVID-19.

The V call is TRBV3-1 (or the pseudogene TRBV3-2), the J call TRBJ2-1, with 10 bases matching TRBD2. The CDR3 consists of 15 residues. Trimming removed 6 bases from V and 10 bases from J; junction bases left unmatched: 12. From germline, CDR1 is LGHDT and CDR2 YNNKEL (reference sequence). CDR3 DNA: TGTGCCAGCAGTGAAGGAAGCGGGGGGGCCAAGGAGCAGTTCTTC. Residues: CASSEGSGGAKEQFF.

The chain combines TRBV6-2 or TRBV6-3 with TRBJ1-5; tentatively, D is TRBD1 (5 bases). V was clipped by 5 bases and J by 0 bases, with 14 bases between them. The germline CDR1 and CDR2 sequences are MNHEY and SVGEGT. This CDR3 is built from 16 residues. The CDR3 loop reads CASSQTGAYSNQPQHF. The DNA of the CDR3 is TGTGCCAGCAGTCAAACAGGAGCTTATAGCAATCAGCCCCAGCATTTT.

V usage is TRBV30 and J usage is TRBJ2-7; 7 positions agree with TRBD2. V lost 2 bases to trimming and J lost 5 bases; unmatched junction nucleotides: 6. The CDR3 consists of 13 residues. Germline V gene sequence: CDR1 GTSNPN, CDR2 SVGIG (reference sequence). CDR3 amino acids: CAWSTGLLNEQYF. DNA for the CDR3: TGTGCCTGGAGTACGGGACTACTAAACGAGCAGTACTTC.

This chain joins TRBV18 and TRBJ1-1; tentative D call: TRBD1 (5 bases). From germline, CDR1 is KGHSH and CDR2 LQKENI. V lost 0 bases, J lost 5 bases, and 13 bases lay in between. This CDR3 has 15 residues. The CDR3 DNA reads as TGTGCCAGCTCACCACCCAGCCAGGGAGGAACTGAAGCTTTCTTT. Translated, it gives CASSPPSQGGTEAFF.